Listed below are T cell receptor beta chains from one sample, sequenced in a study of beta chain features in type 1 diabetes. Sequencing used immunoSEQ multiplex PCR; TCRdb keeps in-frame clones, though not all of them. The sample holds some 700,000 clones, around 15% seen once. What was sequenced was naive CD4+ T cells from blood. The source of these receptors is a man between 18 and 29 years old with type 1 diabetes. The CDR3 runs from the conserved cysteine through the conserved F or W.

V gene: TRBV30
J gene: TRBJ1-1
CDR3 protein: CAWSVRGPTMNTEAFF

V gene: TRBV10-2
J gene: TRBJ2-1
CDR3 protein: CASTTTTPYNEQFF

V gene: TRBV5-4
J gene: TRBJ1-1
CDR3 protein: CASRPSDGVKNTEAFF

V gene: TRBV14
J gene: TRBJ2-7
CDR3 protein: CASSQQYGVEQYF

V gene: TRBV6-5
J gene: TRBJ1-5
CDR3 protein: CASSYSDRGEPQHF

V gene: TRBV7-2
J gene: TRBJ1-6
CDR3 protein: CASSFGTPHSPLHF

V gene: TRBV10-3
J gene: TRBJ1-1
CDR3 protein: CAISAQVGDTEAFF

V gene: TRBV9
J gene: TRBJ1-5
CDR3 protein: CASSSTGGNQPQHF

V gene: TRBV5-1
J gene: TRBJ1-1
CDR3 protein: CASSLGNSEDTEAFF

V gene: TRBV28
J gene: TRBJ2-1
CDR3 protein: CASRGGAGYWNEQFF

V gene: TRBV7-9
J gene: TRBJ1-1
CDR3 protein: CASSPGRTGGTEAFF

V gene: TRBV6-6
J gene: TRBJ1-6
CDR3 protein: CASRTRQSYNSPLHF

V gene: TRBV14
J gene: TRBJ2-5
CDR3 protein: CASSPGGRETQYF